Listed here are 23 T cell receptor beta chains from one sample, sequenced in a study of cytomegalovirus exposure and HLA in healthy donors. This PCR relied on a set of 60 Vbeta primers and 13 Jbeta primers. The assay was immunoSEQ multiplex PCR, and TCRdb's table has in-frame clones only and misses some. The sample holds tens of thousands of clones; just over 75% are singletons and the top ten take around 3.1%. Sequenced material: PBMCs. The source is a man between 50 and 59 years old in good health and CMV-seropositive.

This clone turned up a few times. This chain joins TRBV4-2 and TRBJ1-1; D not resolved. Per the germline V gene, CDR1 is LGHNA and CDR2 is YNFKEQ. The germline V and J ends were trimmed by 1 base and 0 bases, with 9 bases remaining between them. CDR3 length: 15 amino acids. CDR3 coding DNA: TGTGCCAGCAGCCAAGGAGACACCCTGAACACTGAAGCTTTCTTT. Translation: CASSQGDTLNTEAFF.

The CDR3 DNA reads TGTGCCAGCAGCGTAGGCCTAGCGGGAATCTACGAGCAGTACTTC. It yields the protein CASSVGLAGIYEQYF. The chain is built from TRBV9 and TRBJ2-7; 9 bases match TRBD2. The ends lost 0 bases at V and 3 bases at J; junction bases unmatched: 4. CDR1 SGDLS and CDR2 YYNGEE come from the germline V gene. The CDR3 extends over 15 amino acids.

This clone was seen more than once but under ten times. The gene calls are TRBV7-9 and TRBJ2-5; 7 bases are shared with TRBD2. The CDR3 contains 16 residues. With 2 bases clipped from V and 4 bases from J, the junction kept 10 bases outside the gene matches. Germline V gene sequence: CDR1 SEHNR, CDR2 FQNEAQ (reference sequence). The CDR3: CASSLPFLRGRETQYF. CDR3 DNA: TGTGCCAGCAGCTTACCCTTTCTTCGCGGGAGAGAGACCCAGTACTTC.

The chain carries TRBV27 and TRBJ2-7; weak D call: TRBD2 (6 bases). Trimming removed 8 bases from V and 4 bases from J, with 15 bases in between. The germline V gene has CDR1 MNHEY and CDR2 SMNVEV (reference sequence). The CDR3 totals 13 residues. As DNA, the CDR3 is TGTGCCAGCGCTAGGGGAGGAGAGTACGAGCAGTACTTC. It is translated as CASARGGEYEQYF.

The chain carries TRBV5-1 and TRBJ2-1, with 8 bases fitting TRBD2. Germline V gene sequence: CDR1 SGHRS, CDR2 YFSETQ. The CDR3 is 18 amino acids. The trim removed 0 bases at V and 4 bases at J, leaving 12 bases unmatched. The CDR3 coding sequence is TGCGCCAGCAGCTTGGGGAGGAGGGGTAGCGGGGCGTACAATGAGCAGTTCTTC. It specifies CASSLGRRGSGAYNEQFF.

The chain uses TRBV5-1 and TRBJ2-1; a weak D match, TRBD2 (6 bases). The CDR3 sequence is 14 residues long. Germline CDR1 and CDR2: SGHRS and YFSETQ. V lost 7 bases, J lost 4 bases, and 15 bases lay in between. The CDR3 is CASSYGGNYNEQFF. The DNA of the CDR3 is TGCGCCAGCTCCTATGGCGGGAATTACAATGAGCAGTTCTTC.

The V and J genes are TRBV19 and TRBJ2-1; 7 bases map to TRBD2. Trimming cost V 1 base and J 4 bases; bases outside gene matches: 7. CDR1 and CDR2 (germline): LNHDA, SQIVND (reference sequence). This CDR3 has 16 residues. CDR3 sequence reads: CASSIGGGSVYNEQFF. CDR3 coding DNA: TGTGCCAGTAGTATAGGTGGCGGGAGCGTTTACAATGAGCAGTTCTTC. The variable domain in full, completed from reference TRBV19 and TRBJ2-1, reads DGGITQSPKYLFRKEGQNVTLSCEQNLNHDAMYWYRQDPGQGLRLIYYSQIVNDFQKGDIAEGYSVSREKKESFPLTVTSAQKNPTAFYLCASSIGGGSVYNEQFFGPGTRLTVL.

The rearrangement links TRBV5-6 to TRBJ2-5; D unclear. The CDR3 spans 13 residues. Germline CDR1 reads SGHDT; CDR2 reads YYEEEE. V was pared by 4 bases and J by 6 bases, with 13 bases between. CDR3 sequence: CASSPPSAKTQYF. The CDR3 bases are TGTGCCAGCAGCCCCCCATCAGCGAAGACCCAGTACTTC.

The chain is built from TRBV6-5 and TRBJ2-7; D might be TRBD2 (6 bases). The CDR3 is made up of 15 amino acids. Germline CDR1 reads MNHEY; CDR2 reads SVGAGI. Between the trimmed V and J ends, which lost 6 bases and 2 bases, there was a span of 17 bases. CDR3 residues: CASSSTSGVAYEQYF. CDR3 in DNA: TGTGCCAGCAGCAGTACCTCGGGGGTCGCCTACGAGCAGTACTTC.

This chain links TRBV7-8 with TRBJ1-1, with D unresolved. This CDR3 contains 14 residues. Deletions cut 5 bases from V and 1 base from J, with 11 bases between. Germline CDR1 reads SGHVS; CDR2 reads FQNEAQ. The CDR3 is CASSQSSKNTEAFF. The CDR3 nucleotides are TGTGCCAGCAGCCAATCTTCTAAGAACACTGAAGCTTTCTTT.

The rearrangement links TRBV7-2 to TRBJ2-3; 9 nucleotides align to TRBD2. The CDR3 spans 16 residues. J gave up 3 bases and V 1 base, and 5 bases lay outside the gene matches. The germline gives CDR1 SGHTA, CDR2 FQGNSA. For the CDR3, the DNA is TGTGCCAGCAGCTTAGGGCTAGCGGGACCGACAGATACGCAGTATTTT. It codes for CASSLGLAGPTDTQYF.

The V and J genes are TRBV5-8 and TRBJ2-1; 11 bases fit TRBD2. V dropped 4 bases and J dropped 6; count of bases not matched to a gene: 12. CDR3 length: 17 residues. Germline V gene sequence: CDR1 SGHTS, CDR2 YDEGEE. CDR3 sequence reads: CASSLRLGLAGLNEQFF. The CDR3 nucleotides are TGTGCCAGCAGCCTACGACTCGGACTAGCGGGTCTCAATGAGCAGTTCTTC.

The V and J genes are TRBV7-2 and TRBJ2-5; TRBD2 aligns across 9 bases. CDR3 length: 17 amino acids. V lost 1 base to trimming and J lost 2 bases; unmatched junction nucleotides: 8. CDR1 is SGHTA and CDR2 is FQGNSA in the germline V gene. CDR3 in amino acids: CASSLGVAGGPQETQYF. CDR3 sequence (DNA): TGTGCCAGCAGCTTAGGTGTTGCGGGAGGGCCTCAAGAGACCCAGTACTTC.

This chain's CDR3 is CASERGDWYGYTF. The CDR3 coding sequence is TGTGCCAGTGAGCGCGGGGACTGGTATGGCTACACCTTC. This chain uses TRBV19 with TRBJ1-2; a possible D gene is TRBD1 (5 bases). Trimming left V 8 bases short and J 5 bases short, with 15 bases between. CDR1 is LNHDA and CDR2 is SQIVND in the germline V gene (reference sequence). The CDR3 totals 13 residues.

Of note for this clone: A read error may produce the germline difference seen at one junction end. The chain links TRBV7-9 to TRBJ2-2; the D gene is possibly TRBD2 (5 bases). Per germline, CDR1 SEHNR and CDR2 FQNEAQ (reference sequence). The CDR3 consists of 14 residues. The CDR3 here is CSSSLSSETGELFF. The CDR3 bases are TGTTCCAGCAGCTTAAGTAGCGAGACCGGGGAGCTGTTTTTT.

Note on this clone: Its ends do not fully match the called genes, so a read error is possible. This chain uses TRBV9 with TRBJ2-6; possibly TRBD1 for D (5 bases). Per the germline V gene, CDR1 is SGDLS and CDR2 is YYNGEE. The CDR3 runs to 17 residues. This CDR3 reads CASSVSGLHSGANGLTF. DNA for the CDR3: TGTGCCAGCAGCGTGTCAGGGTTGCACTCTGGGGCCAACGGCCTGACTTTC.

The chain employs TRBV11-1 and TRBJ1-1, with 7 bases aligning to TRBD1. Germline CDR1 and CDR2: SGHAT and FQDESV (reference sequence). After removal of 5 bases from V and 4 bases from J, the junction contained 7 bases not matched to a gene. The CDR3 covers 14 residues. The DNA of the CDR3 is TGTGCCAGCAGCCCCACCCGGACAGGCACTGAAGCTTTCTTT. Translating it yields CASSPTRTGTEAFF.

CDR3 in DNA: TGTGCCACCAGCAGAGACACGGGGACAGCTGTTGAGCAGTACTTC. This gives the protein CATSRDTGTAVEQYF. The V gene is TRBV15, the J gene TRBJ2-7; 7 bases match TRBD1. Germline trimming cut 0 bases from V and 7 bases from J; bases unmatched to any gene: 9. From germline, CDR1 is LNHNV and CDR2 YYDKDF (reference sequence). CDR3 length: 15 residues.

The J gene is TRBJ2-2, the V gene TRBV19; 15 bases map to TRBD2. Germline CDR1 reads LNHDA; CDR2 reads SQIVND (reference sequence). The J segment lost 8 bases and the V segment lost 3 bases, leaving 7 bases of the junction unmatched. The CDR3 sequence is 17 residues long. The CDR3 coding sequence is TGTGCCAGTAGTATGAGGACTAGCGGGAGGGCCATGGGGGAGCTGTTTTTT. This translates into CASSMRTSGRAMGELFF.

The chain links TRBV10-3 to TRBJ1-5; TRBD1 matches 7 bases. Trimming cost V 3 bases and J 6 bases; bases outside gene matches: 8. The CDR3 length is 15 residues. Germline values: CDR1 ENHRY, CDR2 SYGVKD. The CDR3 reads CAISDPTGLGQPQHF. The CDR3 nucleotides read TGTGCCATCAGTGACCCGACAGGGCTGGGTCAGCCCCAGCATTTT.

This chain uses TRBV7-9 with TRBJ1-2; 7 bases align to TRBD1. With 5 bases clipped from V and 7 bases from J, the junction kept 10 bases outside the gene matches. The CDR3 length is 14 residues. Germline assignment: CDR1 SEHNR and CDR2 FQNEAQ (reference sequence). The CDR3 sequence is CASSRKTGSRGYTF. In nucleotides, the CDR3 is TGTGCCAGCAGCCGAAAGACAGGGAGTCGTGGCTACACCTTC.

On this clone itself: One junction end does not reproduce the germline sequence, and a read error may be involved. The genes are TRBV7-7 and TRBJ2-7, with TRBD1 matching 12 bases. Germline CDR1 reads SSHAT; CDR2 reads FNYEAQ (reference sequence). This CDR3 is 15 amino acids long. CDR3 nucleotide sequence: TGTGCTAGCAGCCCGGGACAGGGGGCTCCCTACGAGCAGTACTTC. Translating gives CASSPGQGAPYEQYF.

The chain employs TRBV19 and TRBJ2-7; 8 nucleotides match TRBD2. This CDR3 is built from 14 residues. The V segment lost 4 bases and the J segment 3 bases; nucleotides outside the gene matches: 5. The germline V gene encodes CDR1 LNHDA and CDR2 SQIVND (reference sequence). The CDR3 coding sequence is TGTGCCAGTAGTACAGCGGGGGACAACTACGAGCAGTACTTC. Protein product: CASSTAGDNYEQYF.